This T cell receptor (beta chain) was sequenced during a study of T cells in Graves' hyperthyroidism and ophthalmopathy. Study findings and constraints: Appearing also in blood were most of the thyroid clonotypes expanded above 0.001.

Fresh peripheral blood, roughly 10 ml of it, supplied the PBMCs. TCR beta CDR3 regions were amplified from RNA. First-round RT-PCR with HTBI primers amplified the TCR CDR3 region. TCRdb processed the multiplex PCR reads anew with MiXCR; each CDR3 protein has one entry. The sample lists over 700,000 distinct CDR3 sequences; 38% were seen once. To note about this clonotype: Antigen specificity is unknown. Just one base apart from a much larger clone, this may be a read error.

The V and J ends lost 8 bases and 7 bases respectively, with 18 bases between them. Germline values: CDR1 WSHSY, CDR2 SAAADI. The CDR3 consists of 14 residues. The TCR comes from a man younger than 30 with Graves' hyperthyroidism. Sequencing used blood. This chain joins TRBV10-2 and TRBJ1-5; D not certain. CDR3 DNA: TGCGCCAGCGGCTTGAGGGCAGGTGGACAGCCCCAGCATTTT. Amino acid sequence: CASGLRAGGQPQHF.